Sequencing of this T cell receptor beta chain was carried out in a study of blood T cell repertoires in COVID-19. Study background: Collection of acute and convalescent COVID-19 samples took place in the United States, Italy and Spain. Nucleic acid was either cDNA or gDNA, and it came from T cells, B-cell-depleted T cells, or PBMCs.

As processed by the authors: Reference gene primer amplification in the assay estimated nucleated cell counts. TCRdb's copy holds only in-frame clones and misses some; the assay was immunoSEQ multiplex PCR. From that table come the V and J calls and clone size; the DNA was used to work out D and trimming. The sample shows about 250,000 clones, roughly 88% of them seen only once. The CDR3 is made up of 14 amino acids. CDR1 LGHDT and CDR2 YNNKEL come from the germline V gene (reference sequence). With V trimmed by 4 bases and J by 5 bases, 4 bases remained unmatched. Source material: peripheral blood. This sequence joins TRBV3-1 (or the pseudogene TRBV3-2) and TRBJ2-5; 10 positions match TRBD2. This TCR was recovered from a woman aged 25 to 39 with active or convalescent COVID-19. CDR3 coding DNA: TGTGCCAGCAGCCCCACTAGCGGGGTGGAGACCCAGTACTTC. It is translated as CASSPTSGVETQYF.